This is a list of T cell receptor beta chains from one sample in a study of cytomegalovirus exposure and HLA in healthy donors. Generated by immunoSEQ multiplex PCR, the TCRdb table keeps only in-frame clones and is missing some. Its table lists about 140,000 clones. Input material: PBMCs. The receptors come from a male donor in good health and CMV-seronegative. CDR3s include the opening cysteine and the closing phenylalanine or tryptophan. D genes are given only for firm matches.

v_call: TRBV27; j_call: TRBJ2-5; d_call: TRBD2; cdr3_aa: CASSKTSGQETQYF; cdr3_nt: TGTGCCAGCAGTAAGACTAGCGGACAAGAGACCCAGTACTTC
v_call: TRBV6-5; j_call: TRBJ2-7; d_call: .; cdr3_aa: CASSSRTILAYEQYF; cdr3_nt: TGTGCCAGCAGTTCCCGGACTATCCTCGCCTACGAGCAGTACTTC
v_call: TRBV6-5; j_call: TRBJ1-2; d_call: TRBD1; cdr3_aa: CASSYVPGGTGVYTF; cdr3_nt: TGTGCCAGCAGTTACGTCCCTGGGGGGACAGGAGTTTACACCTTC
v_call: TRBV13; j_call: TRBJ1-2; d_call: .; cdr3_aa: CASSGRGDDYGYTF; cdr3_nt: TGTGCCAGCAGCGGGAGGGGGGACGACTATGGCTACACCTTC
v_call: TRBV19; j_call: TRBJ1-2; d_call: .; cdr3_aa: CASSKQKDYGYTF; cdr3_nt: TGTGCCAGTAGTAAACAAAAAGACTATGGCTACACCTTC
v_call: TRBV5-1; j_call: TRBJ2-1; d_call: .; cdr3_aa: CASSLDGGEQFF; cdr3_nt: TGCGCCAGCAGCTTGGACGGCGGGGAGCAGTTCTTC
v_call: TRBV5-8; j_call: TRBJ1-1; d_call: .; cdr3_aa: CASSQRDILTEAFF; cdr3_nt: TGTGCCAGCAGCCAGCGGGACATTTTGACTGAAGCTTTCTTT
v_call: TRBV7-8; j_call: TRBJ2-1; d_call: TRBD1; cdr3_aa: CASSLGMDRSRIF; cdr3_nt: TGTGCCAGCAGCTTAGGAATGGACAGGTCAAGGATCTTC
v_call: TRBV6-5; j_call: TRBJ2-5; d_call: TRBD2; cdr3_aa: CAAGGTSGETQYF; cdr3_nt: TGTGCCGCAGGGGGGACTAGCGGGGAGACCCAGTACTTC
v_call: TRBV5-1; j_call: TRBJ1-2; d_call: .; cdr3_aa: CASTLEGANYGYTF; cdr3_nt: TGCGCCAGCACCTTGGAGGGAGCTAACTATGGCTACACCTTC
v_call: TRBV29-1; j_call: TRBJ2-7; d_call: .; cdr3_aa: CSVDGGHPYEQYF; cdr3_nt: TGCAGCGTTGACGGGGGGCACCCCTACGAGCAGTACTTC
v_call: TRBV4-3; j_call: TRBJ1-3; d_call: TRBD1; cdr3_aa: CASSQGGARDRDTIYF; cdr3_nt: TGCGCCAGCAGCCAAGGGGGGGCCCGGGACAGAGACACCATATATTTT
v_call: TRBV6-5; j_call: TRBJ1-2; d_call: .; cdr3_aa: CASSPNLRVGYTF; cdr3_nt: TGTGCCAGCAGCCCCAACTTGAGGGTCGGCTACACCTTC
v_call: TRBV27; j_call: TRBJ2-3; d_call: .; cdr3_aa: CASSYSQGPDTQYF; cdr3_nt: TGTGCCAGCAGCTATTCCCAGGGGCCAGATACGCAGTATTTT
v_call: TRBV6-5; j_call: TRBJ2-1; d_call: .; cdr3_aa: CASSYGIITSLNEQFF; cdr3_nt: TGTGCCAGCAGTTACGGGATTATAACTAGCCTAAATGAGCAGTTCTTC
v_call: TRBV7-9; j_call: TRBJ2-5; d_call: .; cdr3_aa: CASSLRGMETQYF; cdr3_nt: TGTGCCAGCAGCTTACGGGGGATGGAGACCCAGTACTTC
v_call: TRBV6-6; j_call: TRBJ1-2; d_call: .; cdr3_aa: CASSVRGGYTF; cdr3_nt: TGTGCCAGCAGTGTCAGGGGAGGCTACACCTTC
v_call: TRBV29-1; j_call: TRBJ1-1; d_call: TRBD1; cdr3_aa: CSVKGRDRAEAFF; cdr3_nt: TGCAGCGTTAAAGGAAGGGACAGGGCTGAAGCTTTCTTT
v_call: TRBV11-3; j_call: TRBJ2-1; d_call: .; cdr3_aa: CASSLGRGIDNEQFF; cdr3_nt: TGTGCCAGCAGCTTAGGTCGCGGGATCGACAATGAGCAGTTCTTC
v_call: TRBV30; j_call: TRBJ2-4; d_call: TRBD2; cdr3_aa: CAWTQSGRDIQYF; cdr3_nt: TGTGCCTGGACCCAGTCCGGGAGGGACATTCAGTACTTC
v_call: TRBV11-1; j_call: TRBJ2-1; d_call: TRBD2; cdr3_aa: CASSFQGGSYNEQFF; cdr3_nt: TGTGCCAGCAGCTTTCAGGGAGGGAGCTACAATGAGCAGTTCTTC
v_call: TRBV5-1; j_call: TRBJ1-1; d_call: .; cdr3_aa: CASSLLQGIRAEAFF; cdr3_nt: TGCGCCAGCAGCCTCCTACAGGGAATTAGGGCTGAAGCTTTCTTT
v_call: TRBV7-6; j_call: TRBJ1-5; d_call: .; cdr3_aa: CASSLAASGGGSNQPQHF; cdr3_nt: TGTGCCAGCAGCTTAGCGGCCTCCGGGGGTGGGAGCAATCAGCCCCAGCATTTT
v_call: TRBV19; j_call: TRBJ2-5; d_call: .; cdr3_aa: CATTPGPAGGETQYF; cdr3_nt: TGTGCCACCACCCCCGGTCCGGCAGGCGGGGAGACCCAGTACTTC
v_call: TRBV19; j_call: TRBJ1-2; d_call: TRBD1; cdr3_aa: CASRIRQGYGYTF; cdr3_nt: TGTGCCAGTAGGATCAGACAGGGCTATGGCTACACCTTC
v_call: TRBV10-3; j_call: TRBJ1-1; d_call: .; cdr3_aa: CAISGNRAGNTEAFF; cdr3_nt: TGTGCCATCAGTGGAAACAGGGCTGGGAACACTGAAGCTTTCTTT
v_call: TRBV7-6; j_call: TRBJ2-5; d_call: .; cdr3_aa: CASSILNQETQYF; cdr3_nt: TGTGCCAGCAGCATACTAAACCAAGAGACCCAGTACTTC
v_call: TRBV5-1; j_call: TRBJ2-1; d_call: .; cdr3_aa: CASSLGMRAYNEQFF; cdr3_nt: TGCGCCAGCAGCTTGGGGATGCGGGCCTACAATGAGCAGTTCTTC
v_call: TRBV9; j_call: TRBJ2-3; d_call: TRBD2; cdr3_aa: CASSVYPGGVITDTQYF; cdr3_nt: TGTGCCAGCAGCGTATACCCCGGGGGGGTCATCACAGATACGCAGTATTTT
v_call: TRBV4-3; j_call: TRBJ2-7; d_call: .; cdr3_aa: CASSQQLQVSHEQYF; cdr3_nt: TGCGCCAGCAGCCAACAGTTACAGGTGTCCCACGAGCAGTACTTC